The 12 T cell receptor beta chains below all came from one sample that was sequenced in a study of glioma-infiltrating T cells after dendritic cell vaccination. Produced via immunoSEQ multiplex PCR; TCRdb's table is partial and in-frame only. The data contain about 73,000 clones, about 80% of them singletons. Sequenced here: blood, sampled before dendritic cell vaccination. These receptors were taken from a human donor with glioblastoma.

Turning to this clone: One end of the junction varies from germline; a read error may be responsible. This chain uses TRBV7-7 with TRBJ2-3; no clear D. The CDR3 extends over 12 amino acids. Germline CDR1 is SSHAT and CDR2 is FNYEAQ (reference sequence). Here the CDR3 DNA reads TGTGCTAGCAGCCCGAAAACTCCTACGCAGTATTTT. Its protein product is CASSPKTPTQYF.

The rearrangement links TRBV7-2 to TRBJ1-5, with 9 bases matching TRBD1. Losses at the gene ends were 5 bases for V and 0 bases for J; bases not matched to a gene: 8. Germline-derived CDR1 and CDR2 are SGHTA and FQGNSA. The CDR3 is 17 residues long. CDR3 protein: CASSRRTGDNSNQPQHF. As DNA, the CDR3 is TGTGCCAGCAGCCGACGGACAGGGGATAATAGCAATCAGCCCCAGCATTTT.

The chain has TRBV7-9 and TRBJ2-5; D possibly corresponds to TRBD1 (5 bases). V was cut by 2 bases and J by 5 bases, with 12 bases left in between. This CDR3 is 14 amino acids long. Germline V gene lookup returns CDR1 SEHNR and CDR2 FQNEAQ (reference sequence). The CDR3 DNA follows: TGTGCCAGCAGCTTAATCGGCAGGGTGGAGACCCAGTACTTC. This encodes CASSLIGRVETQYF.

V and J are TRBV5-6 and TRBJ2-3; 8 bases line up with TRBD2. Unmatched junction bases numbered 9, after V lost 2 bases and J lost 1 base. The germline CDR1 and CDR2 sequences are SGHDT and YYEEEE. The CDR3 consists of 17 residues. Here the CDR3 reads CASSLPGRGGRTDTQYF. CDR3 DNA: TGTGCCAGCAGCTTACCCGGGAGGGGGGGCCGCACAGATACGCAGTATTTT.

This chain's CDR3 is CASSLGGVDQPQHF. In nucleotides, the CDR3 is TGTGCCAGCAGCTTAGGGGGGGTCGATCAGCCCCAGCATTTT. This chain joins TRBV7-2 and TRBJ1-5, with D maybe TRBD1 (5 bases). V lost 1 base and J 5 bases, leaving 9 bases between the germline ends. Germline V CDR1 and CDR2: SGHTA, FQGNSA. The CDR3 consists of 14 residues.

This clone was observed a single time. V gene TRBV6-1 combines with J gene TRBJ1-2; TRBD1 aligns across 9 bases. V was clipped by 7 bases and J by 5 bases; unmatched bases: 8. Germline-derived CDR1 and CDR2 are MNHNS and SASEGT. The CDR3 contains 14 residues. CDR3 protein: CASTLPDRGYGYTF. DNA for the CDR3: TGTGCCAGCACCCTACCCGACAGGGGGTATGGCTACACCTTC.

The chain carries TRBV2 and TRBJ1-6; unclear D gene. This CDR3 spans 13 amino acids. The germline V gene has CDR1 SNHLY and CDR2 FYNNEI. Trimming cost V 2 bases and J 9 bases, with 8 bases left between them. The CDR3 DNA follows: TGTGCCAGCAGTGAACAGGCGGGTTCACCCCTCCACTTT. Its translation: CASSEQAGSPLHF. Full variable domain (missing parts from reference TRBV2 and TRBJ1-6): EPEVTQTPSHQVTQMGQEVILRCVPISNHLYFYWYRQILGQKVEFLVSFYNNEISEKSEIFDDQFSVERPDGSNFTLKIRSTKLEDSAMYFCASSEQAGSPLHFGNGTRLTVT.

This clone was detected only a few times. V usage is TRBV15 and J usage is TRBJ2-1; 11 bases match TRBD2. The CDR3 sequence is 17 residues long. J lost 9 bases, V lost 0 bases, and 10 bases had no gene match. Germline assignment: CDR1 LNHNV and CDR2 YYDKDF (reference sequence). The CDR3 here is CATSREILAGGPGEQFF. CDR3 in DNA: TGTGCCACCAGCAGAGAGATTTTAGCGGGGGGGCCGGGTGAGCAGTTCTTC.

The rearrangement joins TRBV15 to TRBJ1-4; a weak D match, TRBD1 (6 bases). Germline-derived CDR1 and CDR2 are LNHNV and YYDKDF (reference sequence). This CDR3 has 16 amino acids. V lost 2 bases and J 1 base, leaving 11 bases between the germline ends. Here the CDR3 DNA reads TGTGCCACCAGCAGACAGGGAGGGGGAACTAATGAAAAACTGTTTTTT. This encodes CATSRQGGGTNEKLFF. The whole variable domain, filled in from reference TRBV15 and TRBJ1-4, reads DAMVIQNPRYQVTQFGKPVTLSCSQTLNHNVMYWYQQKSSQAPKLLFHYYDKDFNNEADTPDNFQSRRPNTSFCFLDIRSPGLGDTAMYLCATSRQGGGTNEKLFFGSGTQLSVL.

This chain uses TRBV2 with TRBJ2-7, with D tentatively TRBD2 (6 bases). CDR1 SNHLY and CDR2 FYNNEI come from the germline V gene. V lost 7 bases, J lost 3 bases, and 13 bases lay in between. This CDR3 has 13 amino acids. The CDR3 loop reads CASTGTFYYEQYF. The DNA of the CDR3 is TGTGCCAGCACCGGGACTTTCTACTACGAGCAGTACTTC.

The chain employs TRBV5-1 and TRBJ2-1, with 10 positions matching TRBD2. This CDR3 region has 17 residues. Germline loops: CDR1 SGHRS, CDR2 YFSETQ. The trim removed 4 bases at V and 2 bases at J, leaving 9 bases unmatched. The CDR3: CASSPSTSGATYNEQFF. Here the CDR3 DNA reads TGCGCCAGCAGCCCTTCTACTAGCGGGGCCACCTACAATGAGCAGTTCTTC.

The CDR3 sequence is CASSPLRMGSEQYV. CDR3 coding DNA: TGTGCCAGCAGCCCCCTGCGGATGGGGAGCGAGCAGTACGTC. J is TRBJ2-7 and V is TRBV5-8; TRBD2 might be the D (5 bases). Trimming cost V 4 bases and J 6 bases, with 17 bases left between them. From germline, CDR1 is SGHTS and CDR2 YDEGEE. This CDR3 has 14 amino acids.